These T cell receptor beta chains were read from a single sample in a study of blood T cell repertoires in COVID-19. Using immunoSEQ multiplex PCR, the repertoire was profiled, and TCRdb retains in-frame clones only, with some absent. The table lists about 270,000 clones, around 90% of them singletons. The sample was PBMCs or T cells enriched from blood (not recorded which). All receptors come from a woman younger than 45 with acute COVID-19. Each CDR3 is given with its conserved first and last residue. The order of the fields is J gene, D gene, V gene, CDR3 DNA, CDR3 protein. A D gene is named only where the DNA matches it firmly.

>TRBJ2-3|TRBD1|TRBV3-1/TRBV3-2
TGTGCCAGCAGCCCGGGACAGGGAGGGACAGATACGCAGTATTTT
CASSPGQGGTDTQYF
>TRBJ1-1|-|TRBV28
TGTGCCAGCAGTCCGGGGACTGAAGCTTTCTTT
CASSPGTEAFF
>TRBJ2-1|-|TRBV2
TGTGCCAGCAAGGCGGACTACAATGAGCAGTTCTTC
CASKADYNEQFF
>TRBJ2-2|-|TRBV19
TGTGCCAGTAGTAGGGGACAAAAAATCTCAGCGAACACCGGGGAGCTGTTTTTT
CASSRGQKISANTGELFF
>TRBJ1-2|TRBD1|TRBV28
TGTGCCAGCAGTTCCACACCGGGACAGGCGTATGGCTACACCTTC
CASSSTPGQAYGYTF
>TRBJ2-2|-|TRBV10-3
TGTGCCATCAGTGAGGGCCGAGGAACCGGGGAGCTGTTTTTT
CAISEGRGTGELFF
>TRBJ2-5|TRBD2|TRBV7-2
TGTGCCAGCAGCCAACCACTAGGGGCTAGCGGGAGGGCATCGGAGACCCAGTACTTC
CASSQPLGASGRASETQYF
>TRBJ1-2|TRBD1|TRBV13
TGTGCCAGCAGCTTAGGGGGACAGGCTCCTAACTATGGCTACACCTTC
CASSLGGQAPNYGYTF
>TRBJ1-2|-|TRBV30
TGTGCCTGGACGCGAGCTAACTATGGCTACACCTTC
CAWTRANYGYTF
>TRBJ2-1|TRBD2|TRBV3-1/TRBV3-2
TGTGCCAGCAGCCAAAATCGGGAGGGCGACGAGCAGTTCTTC
CASSQNREGDEQFF
>TRBJ1-5|-|TRBV7-9
TGTGCCAGCAGCCTAGATGCAGGGAATCAGCCCCAGCATTTT
CASSLDAGNQPQHF
>TRBJ2-7|-|TRBV28
TGTGCCAGCAGCCCGGGAATCTACGAGCAGTACTTC
CASSPGIYEQYF
>TRBJ1-1|TRBD1|TRBV3-1/TRBV3-2
TGTGCCAGCAGCTACAAGGGGGCCGACACTGAAGCTTTCTTT
CASSYKGADTEAFF